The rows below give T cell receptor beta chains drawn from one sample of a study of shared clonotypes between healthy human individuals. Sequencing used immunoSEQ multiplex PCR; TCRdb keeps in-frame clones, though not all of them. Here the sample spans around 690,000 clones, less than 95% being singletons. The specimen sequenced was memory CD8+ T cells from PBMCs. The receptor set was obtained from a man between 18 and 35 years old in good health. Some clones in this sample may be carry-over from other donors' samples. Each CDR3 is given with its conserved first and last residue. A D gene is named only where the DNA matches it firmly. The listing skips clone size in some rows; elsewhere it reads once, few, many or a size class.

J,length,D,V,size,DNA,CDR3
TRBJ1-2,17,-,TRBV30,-,TGTGCCTGGAGCCCCCCGGGAGTCACCCCCCGCAACTATGGCTACACCTTC,CAWSPPGVTPRNYGYTF
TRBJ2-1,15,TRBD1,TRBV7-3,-,TGTGCCAGCAGCCCTGGACAGGGTAGTAGGGATGAGCAGTTCTTC,CASSPGQGSRDEQFF
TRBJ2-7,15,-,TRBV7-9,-,TGTGCCAGCAGCTTCGAGGAGTCGCCGTCCTACGAGCAGTACTTC,CASSFEESPSYEQYF
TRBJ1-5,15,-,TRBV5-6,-,TGTGCCAGCAGCCTTCAACAGGGTATCAATCAGCCCCAGCATTTT,CASSLQQGINQPQHF
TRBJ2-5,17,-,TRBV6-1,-,TGTGCCAGCAGTGCCAGAACCAGGCCGGGGGCCCAAGAGACCCAGTACTTC,CASSARTRPGAQETQYF
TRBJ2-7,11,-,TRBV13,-,TGTGCCAGCAGCTCCGAGAACGAGCAGTACTTC,CASSSENEQYF
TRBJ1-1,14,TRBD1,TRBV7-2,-,TGTGCCAGCAGCTCAGGGACAGGGGGCACTGAAGCTTTCTTT,CASSSGTGGTEAFF
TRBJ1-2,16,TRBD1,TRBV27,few,TGTGCCAGCAGCCGCGGACAGGGACGCACTAACTATGGCTACACCTTC,CASSRGQGRTNYGYTF
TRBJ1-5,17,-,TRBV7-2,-,TGTGCCAGCAGCTTATGGGGTTCTCGCAGGGTGGATCAGCCCCAGCATTTT,CASSLWGSRRVDQPQHF
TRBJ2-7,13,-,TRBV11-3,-,TGTGCCAGCAGCTCCAGGGGTACCCACGAGCAGTACTTC,CASSSRGTHEQYF
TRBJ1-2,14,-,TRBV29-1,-,TGCAGCGCCCCCGCGGCTCAAGGGGCCTATGGCTACACCTTC,CSAPAAQGAYGYTF
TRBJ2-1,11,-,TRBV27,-,TGTGCCAGCAGTTTTTACAATGAGCAGTTCTTC,CASSFYNEQFF
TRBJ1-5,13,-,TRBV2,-,TGTGCCAGCAGGGAGAGCGGCAATCAGCCCCAGCATTTT,CASRESGNQPQHF
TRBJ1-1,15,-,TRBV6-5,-,TGTGCCAGCAGTTACTCCAGGGGTTTGAGCACTGAAGCTTTCTTT,CASSYSRGLSTEAFF
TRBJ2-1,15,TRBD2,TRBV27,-,TGTGCCAGCAGCACCGGGACTAGCGGTTACAATGAGCAGTTCTTC,CASSTGTSGYNEQFF
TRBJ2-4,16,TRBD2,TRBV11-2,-,TGTGCCAGCAGCTCCCTTTCCGGGACTAGCGGAAACATTCAGTACTTC,CASSSLSGTSGNIQYF
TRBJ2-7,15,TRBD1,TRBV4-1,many,TGCGCCAGCGCCACTATGGGGCAGGGGGCCTCCGAGCAGTACTTC,CASATMGQGASEQYF
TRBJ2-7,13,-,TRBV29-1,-,TGCAGCGTTGTCCCAACCGGAAGGTACGAGCAGTACTTC,CSVVPTGRYEQYF
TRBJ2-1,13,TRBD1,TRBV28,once,TGTGCCAGCGCGGGACAGGGCAAGGGGGAGCAGTTCTTC,CASAGQGKGEQFF
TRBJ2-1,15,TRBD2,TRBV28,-,TGTGCCAGCAGCGGTGAGCGGGAGAGGTACAATGAGCAGTTCTTC,CASSGERERYNEQFF
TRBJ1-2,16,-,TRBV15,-,TGTGCCACCAGCCGGGCCCAGTTGGGAGCTAACTATGGCTACACCTTC,CATSRAQLGANYGYTF
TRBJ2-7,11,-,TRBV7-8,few,TGTGCCAGCAGCCGGAGCTACGAGCAGTACTTC,CASSRSYEQYF
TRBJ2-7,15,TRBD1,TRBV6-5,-,TGTGCCAGCAGCTCCACGGGACAGGCCCACTACGAGCAGTACTTC,CASSSTGQAHYEQYF
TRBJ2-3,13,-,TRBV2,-,TGTGCCAGCATCCTTCACCCCACAGATACGCAGTATTTT,CASILHPTDTQYF
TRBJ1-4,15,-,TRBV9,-,TGTGCCAGCAGCGTAGCGGGGCAGGCTATCGAAAAACTGTTTTTT,CASSVAGQAIEKLFF
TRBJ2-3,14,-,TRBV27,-,TGTGCCAGCAGTTTAGAAGGGATCACAGATACGCAGTATTTT,CASSLEGITDTQYF
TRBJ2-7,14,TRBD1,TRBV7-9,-,TGTGCCAGCAGCTTAAGGGACAGGGCTTGGGAGCAGTACTTC,CASSLRDRAWEQYF
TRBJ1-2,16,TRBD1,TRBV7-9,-,TGTGCCAGCAGCCGAGAGAGGACAGGGGTTAACTATGGCTACACCTTC,CASSRERTGVNYGYTF
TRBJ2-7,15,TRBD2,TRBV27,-,TGTGCCAGCAGCCCGGGAGGGGAGGGTATCCACGAGCAGTACTTC,CASSPGGEGIHEQYF
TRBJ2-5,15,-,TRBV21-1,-,TGTGCCAGCAGCGAAAGGGTAAAGAAGAAAGGAACCCAGTACTTC,CASSERVKKKGTQYF
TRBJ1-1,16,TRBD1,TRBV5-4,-,TGTGCCAGCAGCTTGGGACGGGACAGGGTAAGAACTGAAGCTTTCTTT,CASSLGRDRVRTEAFF
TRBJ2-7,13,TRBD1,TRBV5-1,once,TGCGCCAGCAGCTTGGGGACAGGGTACGAGCAGTACTTC,CASSLGTGYEQYF
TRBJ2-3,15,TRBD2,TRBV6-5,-,TGTGCCAGCAGTTCCCCGACTAGCGGGACGGATACGCAGTATTTT,CASSSPTSGTDTQYF
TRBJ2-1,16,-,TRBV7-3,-,TGTGCCAGCAGCCCCAGGGGAGGGAAGAGGACAAATGAGCAGTTCTTC,CASSPRGGKRTNEQFF
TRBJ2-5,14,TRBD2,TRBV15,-,TGTGCCACCAGCAGGGCGGGGGTCACAGAGACCCAGTACTTC,CATSRAGVTETQYF
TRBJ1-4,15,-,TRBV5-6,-,TGTGCCAGCAGCTTGGACTCATTTGGGGATGAAAAACTGTTTTTT,CASSLDSFGDEKLFF
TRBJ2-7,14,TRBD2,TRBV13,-,TGTGCCAGCAGCTTAGGGGGGGACTATCGGGAGCAGTACTTC,CASSLGGDYREQYF
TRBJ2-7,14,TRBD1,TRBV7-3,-,TGTGCCAGCAGCTCTACAGGGGGCGGGAACGAGCAGTACTTC,CASSSTGGGNEQYF
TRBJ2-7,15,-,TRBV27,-,TGTGCCAGCAGTTTACGTGGACCGCCATCCTACGAGCAGTACTTC,CASSLRGPPSYEQYF
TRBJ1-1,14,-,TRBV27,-,TGTGCCAGCAGTACCGAGGGCGCGATCCCTGAAGCTTTCTTT,CASSTEGAIPEAFF
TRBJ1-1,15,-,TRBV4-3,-,TGCGCCAGCAGCCAGCTGGGCTGGGGGGGGACTGAAGCTTTCTTT,CASSQLGWGGTEAFF
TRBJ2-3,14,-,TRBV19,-,TGTGCCAGTAGTATAGGAACCGGCACAGATACGCAGTATTTT,CASSIGTGTDTQYF
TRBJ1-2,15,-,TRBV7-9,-,TGTGCCAGCAGCTTAGAGGTCGCGGTAATCTATGGCTACACCTTC,CASSLEVAVIYGYTF
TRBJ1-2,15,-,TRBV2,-,TGTGCCAGCAGTTCATCCCGGTGGACAGTATATGGCTACACCTTC,CASSSSRWTVYGYTF
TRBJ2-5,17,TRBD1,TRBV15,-,TGTGCCACCAGCGGGGGCTTAGGCAGGGGGCCTCAAGAGACCCAGTACTTC,CATSGGLGRGPQETQYF
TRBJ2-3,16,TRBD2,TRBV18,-,TGTGCCAGCTCACTGCAGACTAGCGGGAGGACAGATACGCAGTATTTT,CASSLQTSGRTDTQYF
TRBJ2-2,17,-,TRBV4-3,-,TGCGCCAGCAGCCACCCTCCAGGAGGGTTAAGCCTCGGGGAGCTGTTTTTT,CASSHPPGGLSLGELFF
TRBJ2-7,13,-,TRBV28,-,TGTGCCAGCAGTTTGGACCTATCCTACGAGCAGTACTTC,CASSLDLSYEQYF
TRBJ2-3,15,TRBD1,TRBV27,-,TGTGCCAGCAGTTCTCCGACAGGGGTGGCAGATACGCAGTATTTT,CASSSPTGVADTQYF
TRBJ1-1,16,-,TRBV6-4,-,TGTGCCAGCAGTGCTCAACCGGGGCGATGGGACACTGAAGCTTTCTTT,CASSAQPGRWDTEAFF
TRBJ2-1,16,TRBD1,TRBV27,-,TGTGCCAGCAGTTTAATTTCCGGACAGGGGGCCTATGAGCAGTTCTTC,CASSLISGQGAYEQFF
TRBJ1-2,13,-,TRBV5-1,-,TGCGCCAGCAGCTTCGGCAGCCCCTATGGCTACACCTTC,CASSFGSPYGYTF
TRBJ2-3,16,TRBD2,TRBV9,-,TGTGCCAGCAGCGGAGGCGGGAGGCCGAGCACAGATACGCAGTATTTT,CASSGGGRPSTDTQYF
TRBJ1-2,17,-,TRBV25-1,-,TGTGCCAGCAGTGGGCGGGGGTCTTACCTTCGTAACTATGGCTACACCTTC,CASSGRGSYLRNYGYTF
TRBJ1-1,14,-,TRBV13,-,TGTGCCAGCAGCTTGGAGTGGGGGGGTACTGAAGCTTTCTTT,CASSLEWGGTEAFF
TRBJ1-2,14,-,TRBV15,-,TGTGCCACCAGCGGAGACAGAGGGTCCTATGGCTACACCTTC,CATSGDRGSYGYTF
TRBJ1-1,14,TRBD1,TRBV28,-,TGTGCCAGCAGCCTGGACAGGGTGACAGAGGAAGCTTTCTTT,CASSLDRVTEEAFF
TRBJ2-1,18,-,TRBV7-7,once,TGTGCCAGCAGCCCCGCCCTTAGAGTGGGTTTAGTCACGGATGAGCAGTTCTTC,CASSPALRVGLVTDEQFF